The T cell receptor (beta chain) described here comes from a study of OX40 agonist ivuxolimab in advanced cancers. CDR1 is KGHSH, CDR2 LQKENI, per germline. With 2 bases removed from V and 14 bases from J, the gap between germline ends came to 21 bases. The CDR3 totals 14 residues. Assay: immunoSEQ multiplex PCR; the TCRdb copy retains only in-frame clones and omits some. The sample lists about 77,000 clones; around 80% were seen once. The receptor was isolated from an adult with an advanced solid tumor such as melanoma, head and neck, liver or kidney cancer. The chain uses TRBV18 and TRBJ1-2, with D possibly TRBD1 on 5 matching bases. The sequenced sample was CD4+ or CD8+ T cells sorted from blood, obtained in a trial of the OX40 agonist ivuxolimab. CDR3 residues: CASSPMSLRDRATF. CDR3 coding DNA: TGTGCCAGCTCACCAATGAGTTTGCGGGACCGCGCGACCTTC. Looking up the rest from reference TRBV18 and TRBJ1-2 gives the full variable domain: NAGVMQNPRHLVRRRGQEARLRCSPMKGHSHVYWYRQLPEEGLKFMVYLQKENIIDESGMPKERFSAEFPKEGPSILRIQQVVRGDSAAYFCASSPMSLRDRATFGSGTRLTVV.